Presented here are 31 T cell receptor beta chains from one specimen sequenced in a study of radiotherapy plus CTLA-4 blockade in lung cancer. The repertoire was sequenced with immunoSEQ multiplex PCR; TCRdb's copy has only in-frame clones and lacks some. The data show about 99,000 clones, approximately 86% seen once. Sequenced material: peripheral blood, taken from a patient treated with radiotherapy plus ipilimumab. The receptors come from a human donor with non-small cell lung cancer that progressed on radiotherapy plus ipilimumab.

This clone was seen just once. The rearrangement joins TRBV7-9 to TRBJ1-5; TRBD1 agrees at 10 bases. This CDR3 contains 15 residues. CDR1 is SEHNR and CDR2 is FQNEAQ in the germline V gene (reference sequence). The ends lost 5 bases at V and 3 bases at J; junction bases unmatched: 4. This CDR3 reads CASSPTGGDNQPQHF. The CDR3 DNA follows: TGTGCCAGCAGCCCGACAGGGGGCGACAATCAGCCCCAGCATTTT.

DNA of the CDR3: TGTGCCAATACAGGGGAAGCAAATGAAAAACTGTTTTTT. This sequence encodes CANTGEANEKLFF. V usage is TRBV2 and J usage is TRBJ1-4; TRBD1 matches 7 bases. The CDR3 extends over 13 amino acids. CDR1 and CDR2 (germline): SNHLY, FYNNEI. V dropped 10 bases and J dropped 5; count of bases not matched to a gene: 7.

V usage is TRBV4-2 and J usage is TRBJ1-4, with D possibly being TRBD1 (5 bases). The V end was cut by 1 base, the J end by 5 bases, with 8 bases between. Per the germline V gene, CDR1 is LGHNA and CDR2 is YNFKEQ. The CDR3 sequence is 14 residues long. The CDR3 DNA sequence: TGTGCCAGCAGCCAAGTGGGGGGGAATGAAAAACTGTTTTTT. This gives the protein CASSQVGGNEKLFF.

This clone was seen a single time. The V gene is TRBV5-1, the J gene TRBJ2-2; D unclear. The CDR3 extends over 15 amino acids. CDR1 SGHRS and CDR2 YFSETQ come from the germline V gene. Trimming removed 0 bases at V and 6 bases at J, with 12 bases between. In DNA form, the CDR3 reads TGCGCCAGCAGCTTGGCCCGTGACCCCCCCGGGGAGCTGTTTTTT. Its translation: CASSLARDPPGELFF.

The J gene is TRBJ2-3, the V gene TRBV9, with D possibly TRBD1 on 6 matching bases. Trimming shortened V by 3 bases and J by 3 bases, and 17 bases separated the two germline ends. The CDR3 sequence is 16 residues long. The germline CDR1 and CDR2 sequences are SGDLS and YYNGEE. The CDR3 bases are TGTGCCAGCAGCGCGAGACGGGACACCTATACAGATACGCAGTATTTT. Protein sequence: CASSARRDTYTDTQYF.

The chain combines TRBV7-9 with TRBJ1-1; weak D call: TRBD1 (5 bases). Per germline, CDR1 SEHNR and CDR2 FQNEAQ (reference sequence). This CDR3 has 12 residues. Trimming left V 1 base short and J 8 bases short, with 8 bases between. The CDR3: CASSLVGAEAFF. CDR3 DNA: TGTGCCAGCAGCTTAGTAGGGGCAGAAGCTTTCTTT.

The chain joins TRBV7-9 to TRBJ2-7; the match to TRBD1 covers 8 bases. This CDR3 has 16 residues. J gave up 4 bases and V 4 bases, and 12 bases lay outside the gene matches. Germline lookup yields CDR1 SEHNR and CDR2 FQNEAQ (reference sequence). The CDR3: CASSSRLGQGAYEQYF. The CDR3 region has the DNA TGTGCCAGCAGCTCACGCCTGGGGCAGGGGGCATACGAGCAGTACTTC.

This rearrangement joins TRBV11-1 to TRBJ2-7; D is perhaps TRBD2 (6 bases). The CDR3 contains 15 residues. The germline gives CDR1 SGHAT, CDR2 FQDESV (reference sequence). With 5 bases removed from V and 2 bases from J, the gap between germline ends came to 16 bases. The CDR3 is CASSPKEGITYEQYF. The CDR3 DNA reads as TGTGCCAGCAGCCCCAAGGAGGGGATTACCTACGAGCAGTACTTC.

This sequence joins TRBV30 and TRBJ1-5; TRBD1 is a possible D gene (6 bases). V lost 2 bases, J lost 6 bases, and 14 bases lay in between. The CDR3 is 14 amino acids. From germline, CDR1 is GTSNPN and CDR2 SVGIG (reference sequence). CDR3 DNA sequence: TGTGCCTGGAGTAAAGCAGGGGCGCCTCAGCCCCAGCATTTT. Translated: CAWSKAGAPQPQHF.

The chain joins TRBV9 to TRBJ2-5; tentative D call: TRBD2 (6 bases). With 4 bases removed from V and 3 bases from J, the gap between germline ends came to 16 bases. Germline assignment: CDR1 SGDLS and CDR2 YYNGEE. The CDR3 is made up of 15 amino acids. The CDR3 DNA reads as TGTGCCAGCAGCACCCGGGACTCGGGAAAAGAGACCCAGTACTTC. Its protein product is CASSTRDSGKETQYF.

J is TRBJ1-2 and V is TRBV5-6, with D possibly being TRBD1 (5 bases). Germline CDR1 reads SGHDT; CDR2 reads YYEEEE. The CDR3 loop spans 13 amino acids. V gave up 0 bases and J gave up 5 bases, with 8 bases separating them. The CDR3 DNA sequence: TGTGCCAGCAGCTTGGTGGGGGGTTATGGCTACACCTTC. Translated, it gives CASSLVGGYGYTF.

V is TRBV12-5 and J is TRBJ1-3, with D possibly TRBD1 on 5 matching bases. This CDR3 contains 13 residues. V shed 1 base and J shed 9 bases, with 10 bases lying between them. Germline-derived CDR1 and CDR2 are LGHNT and FRNRAP. The CDR3 DNA reads TGTGCTAGTGGTTTGGAGGGGCTCGGCACCATATATTTT. This gives the protein CASGLEGLGTIYF.

This clone was detected only once. The V gene is TRBV5-1, the J gene TRBJ1-1; D may be TRBD1 (6 bases). The CDR3 is 16 amino acids. The germline CDR1 and CDR2 sequences are SGHRS and YFSETQ. Trimming cost V 5 bases and J 4 bases, with 21 bases left between them. CDR3 DNA: TGCGCCAGCAGTCAGGGCTCGACAGGACCAGCCACTGAAGCTTTCTTT. This gives the protein CASSQGSTGPATEAFF.

The CDR3 DNA sequence: TGTGCCAGCAGCTTACGAGGGGGTGGGGCAGATACGCAGTATTTT. This gives the protein CASSLRGGGADTQYF. The genes are TRBV7-2 and TRBJ2-3, with D possibly matching TRBD1 (6 bases). Trimming pared 2 bases from V and 4 bases from J, leaving 13 bases between. The CDR3 runs 15 residues. CDR1 is SGHTA and CDR2 is FQGNSA in the germline V gene. The entire variable domain, with the rest obtained from reference TRBV7-2 and TRBJ2-3, is as follows: GAGVSQSPSNKVTEKGKDVELRCDPISGHTALYWYRQSLGQGLEFLIYFQGNSAPDKSGLPSDRFSAERTGGSVSTLTIQRTQQEDSAVYLCASSLRGGGADTQYFGPGTRLTVL.

This clone has just a few counts. V gene TRBV10-3 combines with J gene TRBJ2-5; 8 bases are a match to TRBD2. After removal of 9 bases from V and 1 base from J, the junction contained 7 bases not matched to a gene. Per germline, CDR1 ENHRY and CDR2 SYGVKD. This CDR3 is built from 14 residues. The CDR3 protein is CAIKREQSQETQYF. CDR3 in DNA: TGTGCCATAAAGCGGGAGCAGTCCCAAGAGACCCAGTACTTC.

The chain has TRBV6-5 and TRBJ1-1; the D is unclear. The germline V gene has CDR1 MNHEY and CDR2 SVGAGI. The length of the CDR3 is 14 residues. Between the trimmed V and J ends, which lost 0 bases and 6 bases, there was a span of 11 bases. The CDR3 sequence is CASSYSRYQSEAFF. For the CDR3, the DNA is TGTGCCAGCAGTTACTCTAGGTATCAGTCTGAAGCTTTCTTT.

The chain carries TRBV15 and TRBJ2-1; no firm D call. This CDR3 is built from 12 residues. Germline assignment: CDR1 LNHNV and CDR2 YYDKDF (reference sequence). V was cut by 3 bases and J by 8 bases, with 8 bases left in between. CDR3 in DNA: TGTGCCACCAGCAGGGCCAGAGATGAGCAGTTCTTC. Translated: CATSRARDEQFF.

This chain joins TRBV7-3 and TRBJ1-1; 8 bases line up with TRBD1. Germline V gene sequence: CDR1 SGHTA, CDR2 FQGTGA. V lost 4 bases, J lost 8 bases, and 9 bases stayed unmatched. This CDR3 region has 14 residues. CDR3 in amino acids: CASSSQQGAGEAFF. The DNA for the CDR3 is TGTGCCAGCAGCTCCCAGCAGGGGGCTGGGGAAGCTTTCTTT.

The rearrangement uses TRBV7-9 and TRBJ2-1, with TRBD2 identical over 8 bases. The J segment lost 10 bases and the V segment lost 5 bases, leaving 7 bases of the junction unmatched. The V gene's germline CDR1 is SEHNR and CDR2 FQNEAQ (reference sequence). The CDR3 is 13 residues long. This CDR3 reads CASSLGLVGEQFF. The CDR3 region has the DNA TGTGCCAGCAGCCTGGGACTAGTGGGAGAGCAGTTCTTC.

The chain links TRBV5-1 to TRBJ1-1; D is perhaps TRBD1 (5 bases). The CDR3 is 17 amino acids. Looked up from germline, CDR1 is SGHRS and CDR2 is YFSETQ. V lost 0 bases and J lost 4, with 19 bases in between. CDR3 in amino acids: CASSLGPWDSTSTEAFF. The CDR3 DNA reads TGCGCCAGCAGCTTGGGTCCTTGGGACTCCACGAGCACTGAAGCTTTCTTT.

This clone was observed a few times. The CDR3 nucleotides are TGTGCCATCGGGACAGGGACCTACGAGCAGTACTTC. Its translation: CAIGTGTYEQYF. The genes are TRBV10-3 and TRBJ2-7; 9 bases line up with TRBD1. Per germline, CDR1 ENHRY and CDR2 SYGVKD. CDR3 length: 12 amino acids. Trimming cost V 8 bases and J 2 bases; bases outside gene matches: 1.

J is TRBJ2-7 and V is TRBV7-8; a possible D gene is TRBD1 (6 bases). The germline V gene has CDR1 SGHVS and CDR2 FQNEAQ. Trimming took 1 base from V and 3 from J, leaving 13 bases between them. This CDR3 has 15 amino acids. CDR3 coding DNA: TGTGCCAGCAGCTTAGGCCAGGGGCCATTCTACGAGCAGTACTTC. It encodes CASSLGQGPFYEQYF. Full variable domain (missing parts from reference TRBV7-8 and TRBJ2-7): GAGVSQSPRYKVAKRGQDVALRCDPISGHVSLFWYQQALGQGPEFLTYFQNEAQLDKSGLPSDRFFAERPEGSVSTLKIQRTQQEDSAVYLCASSLGQGPFYEQYFGPGTRLTVT.

The J gene is TRBJ2-7, the V gene TRBV5-1; no clear D gene. The germline V gene encodes CDR1 SGHRS and CDR2 YFSETQ. The CDR3 is made up of 15 amino acids. The V end was cut by 0 bases, the J end by 0 bases, with 10 bases between. CDR3 amino acids: CASSLGQASSYEQYF. Here the CDR3 DNA reads TGCGCCAGCAGCTTGGGGCAGGCCAGCTCCTACGAGCAGTACTTC.

V and J are TRBV28 and TRBJ1-4; 7 bases line up with TRBD1. This CDR3 has 14 residues. Germline V gives CDR1 MDHEN, CDR2 SYDVKM. Trimming took 8 bases from V and 5 from J; bases not matched to a gene: 8. This chain's CDR3 is CASFDGTANEKLFF. CDR3 bases: TGTGCCAGCTTCGACGGGACAGCAAATGAAAAACTGTTTTTT.

This clone appeared once. V is TRBV5-1 and J is TRBJ1-1, with D unclear. This CDR3 comprises 13 residues. Germline CDR1 reads SGHRS; CDR2 reads YFSETQ. V lost 0 bases to trimming and J lost 1 base, with 4 bases between them. This chain's CDR3 is CASSLDSNTEAFF. The CDR3 DNA reads TGCGCCAGCAGCTTGGACTCGAACACTGAAGCTTTCTTT.

The chain links TRBV29-1 to TRBJ2-1, with 13 bases aligning to TRBD2. The CDR3 extends over 14 amino acids. From germline, CDR1 is SQVTM and CDR2 ANQGSEA. V shed 7 bases, J shed 3 bases, and the junction held 3 bases outside the gene matches. CDR3 protein: CSARLAGGYNEQFF. The CDR3, as DNA: TGCAGCGCCAGACTAGCGGGAGGCTACAATGAGCAGTTCTTC.

The rearrangement uses TRBV2 and TRBJ2-4, with D maybe TRBD2 (7 bases). CDR1 SNHLY and CDR2 FYNNEI come from the germline V gene. The CDR3 is 12 residues long. V was trimmed by 1 base and J by 11 bases, leaving 9 bases between them. This CDR3 reads CASSEGGGVQYF. CDR3 nucleotides: TGTGCCAGCAGTGAAGGAGGGGGGGTTCAGTACTTC.

The sample holds one count of this clone. The rearrangement links TRBV6-5 to TRBJ2-5; 12 bases align to TRBD2. The DNA end is more similar to TRBJ2-7, so the J call may be wrong. Germline V gene lookup returns CDR1 MNHEY and CDR2 SVGAGI. This CDR3 comprises 16 residues. Here the CDR3 DNA reads TGTGCCAGCAGTTACACGGGGCCGGGACTAGCGGGCGAGCAGTACTTC. Protein product: CASSYTGPGLAGEQYF.

The chain has TRBV28 and TRBJ2-3, with 10 nucleotides matching TRBD1. With 6 bases clipped from V and 1 base from J, the junction kept 4 bases outside the gene matches. CDR3 length: 15 amino acids. CDR1 and CDR2 from the germline V gene are MDHEN and SYDVKM. CDR3 residues: CASSSGTGGTDTQYF. The DNA for the CDR3 is TGTGCCAGCAGCTCCGGGACAGGGGGCACAGATACGCAGTATTTT.

This clone has only a few counts. The genes are TRBV18 and TRBJ1-4; a possible D gene is TRBD1 (5 bases). Germline V CDR1 and CDR2: KGHSH, LQKENI. V was pared by 3 bases and J by 14 bases, with 16 bases between. The CDR3 totals 13 residues. The DNA of the CDR3 is TGTGCCAGCTCACCTGACAGAGTCCGCGACCTGTTTTTT. This sequence encodes CASSPDRVRDLFF.

The CDR3 reads CASSLGQIRQETQYF. As DNA, the CDR3 is TGCGCCAGCAGCTTGGGACAGATAAGACAAGAGACCCAGTACTTC. The V and J genes are TRBV5-1 and TRBJ2-5; possible D gene TRBD1, 5 bases. The CDR3 runs 15 residues. Germline CDR1 and CDR2: SGHRS and YFSETQ. V was pared by 0 bases and J by 2 bases, with 11 bases between.